Here is one T cell receptor (beta chain) with its context. Its antigen remains unidentified. The sample originates from a study of cytomegalovirus exposure and HLA in healthy donors. Across the study: One earlier analysis, a look at roughly 180 million T cells, found about 110 million unique TCR beta sequences.

PCR employed 60 Vbeta and 13 Jbeta primers. Clones were sequenced by immunoSEQ multiplex PCR, and TCRdb holds only the in-frame ones, with some missing. The data contain about 62,000 clones, about 81% of them singletons. Study observations and caveats: Across donors, sequencing depth was assumed by presence/absence analyses to be roughly uniform. Both high specificity and high sensitivity reportedly marked the classifier's diagnosis of cytomegalovirus status. Three chains linked to CMV were shown in vitro to be specific for CMV antigens.

The clonotype originates from a woman in her 30s in good health and CMV-seronegative. Sequencing was carried out using PBMCs.

The CDR3 protein is CASSPMTGLSNQPQHF. The CDR3, as DNA: TGTGCCAGCAGTCCCATGACAGGGCTTAGCAATCAGCCCCAGCATTTT. The chain employs TRBV27 and TRBJ1-5, with 7 bases lining up with TRBD1. The CDR3 loop spans 16 amino acids. Per germline, CDR1 MNHEY and CDR2 SMNVEV (reference sequence). Germline trimming cut 5 bases from V and 0 bases from J; bases unmatched to any gene: 7.